This is a list of T cell receptor beta chains from one sample in a study of blood T cell repertoires in COVID-19. Method: immunoSEQ multiplex PCR; TCRdb's copy keeps in-frame clones and lacks some. This sample has approximately 300,000 clones, with roughly nine tenths found just once. Sequencing was carried out using PBMCs or T cells enriched from blood (not recorded which). These receptors all stem from a man aged 55 to 70 who had recovered from COVID-19. Both conserved end residues are part of each CDR3. The order of the fields is CDR3 length, V gene, J gene, D gene, clone size, CDR3 protein, CDR3 DNA. A D gene is named only where the DNA matches it firmly. Part of the rows lack a size; the others show once, few, many or a class for expanded clones.

15	TRBV19	TRBJ1-6	NA	NA	CASRRQTGNNSPLHF	TGTGCCAGTAGGAGACAAACAGGGAACAATTCACCCCTCCACTTT
16	TRBV21-1	TRBJ2-1	NA	once	CASTPFLAGVCPEQFF	TGTGCCAGCACCCCCTTCCTAGCGGGAGTCTGCCCTGAGCAGTTCTTC
15	TRBV28	TRBJ1-2	NA	NA	CASSSGLLWSYGYTF	TGTGCCAGCAGTTCAGGACTCCTATGGAGCTATGGCTACACCTTC
12	TRBV5-1	TRBJ1-2	NA	NA	CASGPDSDRYTF	TGCGCCAGTGGACCGGACAGTGACCGCTACACCTTC
15	TRBV24-1	TRBJ2-5	NA	NA	CATSDSAGSGETQYF	TGTGCCACCAGTGATTCCGCAGGGTCAGGGGAGACCCAGTACTTC
14	TRBV5-1	TRBJ2-5	TRBD1	NA	CASSIGTVQETQYF	TGCGCCAGCAGCATCGGGACAGTTCAAGAGACCCAGTACTTC
14	TRBV7-2	TRBJ2-5	NA	NA	CASSLAGGKETQYF	TGTGCCAGCAGCTTAGCGGGCGGGAAGGAGACCCAGTACTTC
15	TRBV11-2	TRBJ2-1	TRBD2	NA	CASSLKLAGDNEQFF	TGTGCCAGCAGCTTAAAACTAGCGGGAGACAATGAGCAGTTCTTC
13	TRBV29-1	TRBJ2-3	NA	NA	CSVEPPGSDTQYF	TGCAGCGTTGAACCGCCAGGCTCAGATACGCAGTATTTT
16	TRBV7-7	TRBJ2-1	NA	few	CASSLSREISYNEQFF	TGTGCTAGCAGCTTATCGAGGGAGATCTCCTACAATGAGCAGTTCTTC
15	TRBV6-2/TRBV6-3	TRBJ2-5	TRBD2	NA	CASSYLGTSQETQYF	TGTGCCAGCAGTTACTTGGGGACTAGCCAAGAGACCCAGTACTTC
16	TRBV19	TRBJ1-4	TRBD1	NA	CASSAPRDRDNEKLFF	TGTGCCAGTAGTGCCCCACGGGACAGGGATAATGAAAAACTGTTTTTT
17	TRBV5-1	TRBJ2-1	TRBD2	NA	CASSLASGGSTGDEQFF	TGCGCCAGCAGCTTGGCGTCGGGCGGGAGTACTGGCGATGAGCAGTTCTTC
14	TRBV5-4	TRBJ1-4	TRBD1	NA	CASSDGTVTEKLFF	TGTGCCAGCAGCGACGGGACAGTAACTGAAAAACTGTTTTTT
13	TRBV30	TRBJ1-4	TRBD1	NA	CAWDRGHYEKLFF	TGTGCCTGGGACAGGGGGCATTATGAAAAACTGTTTTTT
13	TRBV12-3/TRBV12-4	TRBJ1-3	NA	NA	CASSFVAGNTIYF	TGTGCCAGCAGTTTTGTGGCAGGAAACACCATATATTTT
15	TRBV6-5	TRBJ1-2	TRBD1	once	CASTTPAGGNYGYTF	TGTGCCAGCACCACCCCCGCAGGGGGTAACTATGGCTACACCTTC
13	TRBV30	TRBJ1-2	TRBD1	NA	CAWNRGQADGYTF	TGTGCCTGGAACAGGGGGCAGGCGGATGGCTACACCTTC
16	TRBV6-2/TRBV6-3	TRBJ2-1	TRBD2	NA	CASSYTLAPSYNEQFF	TGTGCCAGCAGTTACACACTAGCGCCATCCTACAATGAGCAGTTCTTC
15	TRBV28	TRBJ1-6	TRBD1	few	CASTPGGSYNSPLHF	TGTGCCAGCACCCCAGGGGGGTCCTATAATTCACCCCTCCACTTT
14	TRBV2	TRBJ1-5	NA	NA	CASSEVGRGQPQHF	TGTGCCAGCAGTGAGGTTGGCAGGGGTCAGCCCCAGCATTTT
15	TRBV7-6	TRBJ1-2	NA	once	CASSLVSQANYGYTF	TGTGCCAGCAGCTTAGTATCGCAGGCTAACTATGGCTACACCTTC
16	TRBV6-5	TRBJ1-6	NA	NA	CASSSPSQGWGSPLHF	TGTGCCAGCAGTTCCCCCTCGCAGGGCTGGGGATCACCCCTCCACTTT
16	TRBV19	TRBJ2-1	TRBD2	NA	CASSVTGGTTYNEQFF	TGTGCCAGTAGTGTCACCGGGGGGACTACCTACAATGAGCAGTTCTTC
16	TRBV5-6	TRBJ1-1	NA	NA	CASSFALQVLGTEAFF	TGTGCCAGCAGCTTTGCGCTACAGGTCTTGGGGACTGAAGCTTTCTTT
14	TRBV5-1	TRBJ1-2	TRBD1	NA	CASSQNRGLGGYTF	TGCGCCAGCAGCCAAAACAGGGGATTAGGCGGCTACACCTTC